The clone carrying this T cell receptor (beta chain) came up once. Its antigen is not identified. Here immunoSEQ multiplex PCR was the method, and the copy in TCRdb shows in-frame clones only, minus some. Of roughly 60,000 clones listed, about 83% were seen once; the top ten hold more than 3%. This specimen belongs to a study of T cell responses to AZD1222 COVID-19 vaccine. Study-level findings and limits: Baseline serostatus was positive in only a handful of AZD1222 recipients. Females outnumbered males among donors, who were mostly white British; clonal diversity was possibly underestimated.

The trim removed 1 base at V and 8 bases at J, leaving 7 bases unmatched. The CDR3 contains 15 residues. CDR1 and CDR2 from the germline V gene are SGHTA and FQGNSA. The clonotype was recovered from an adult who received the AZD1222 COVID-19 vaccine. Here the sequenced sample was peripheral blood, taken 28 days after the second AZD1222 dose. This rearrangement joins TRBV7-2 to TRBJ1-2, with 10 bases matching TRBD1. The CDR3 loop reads CASSLVGTGDQGYTF. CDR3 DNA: TGTGCCAGCAGCTTAGTGGGGACAGGGGATCAAGGCTACACCTTC.